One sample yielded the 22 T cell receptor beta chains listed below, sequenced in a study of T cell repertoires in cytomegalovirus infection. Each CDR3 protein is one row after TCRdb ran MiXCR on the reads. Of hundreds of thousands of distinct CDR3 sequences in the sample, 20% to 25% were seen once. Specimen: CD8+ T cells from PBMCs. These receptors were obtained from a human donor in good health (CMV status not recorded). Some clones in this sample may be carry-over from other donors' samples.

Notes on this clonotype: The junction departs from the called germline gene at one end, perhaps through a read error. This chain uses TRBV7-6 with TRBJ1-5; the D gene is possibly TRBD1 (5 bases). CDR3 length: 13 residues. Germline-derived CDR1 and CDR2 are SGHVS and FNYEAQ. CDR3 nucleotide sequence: TGTACCAGCACCGCCGGGGGGGTCCAGCCCCAGCATTTT. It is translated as CTSTAGGVQPQHF. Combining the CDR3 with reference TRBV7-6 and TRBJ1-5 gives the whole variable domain GAGVSQSPRYKVTKRGQDVALRCDPISGHVSLYWYRQALGQGPEFLTYFNYEAQQDKSGLPNDRFSAERPEGSISTLTIQRTEQRDSAMYRCTSTAGGVQPQHFGDGTRLSIL.

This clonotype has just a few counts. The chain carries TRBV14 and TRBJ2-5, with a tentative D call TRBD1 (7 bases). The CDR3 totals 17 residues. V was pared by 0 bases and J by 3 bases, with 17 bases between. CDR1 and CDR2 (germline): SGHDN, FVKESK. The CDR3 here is CASSQDIRGAAEETQYF. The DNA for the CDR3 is TGTGCCAGCAGCCAAGATATCAGGGGGGCCGCCGAAGAGACCCAGTACTTC.

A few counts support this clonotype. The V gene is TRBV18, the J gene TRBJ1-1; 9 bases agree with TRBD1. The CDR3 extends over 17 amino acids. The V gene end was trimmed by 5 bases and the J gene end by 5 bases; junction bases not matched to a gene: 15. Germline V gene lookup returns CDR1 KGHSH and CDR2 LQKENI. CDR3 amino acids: CASSTLSDRGKGTEAFF. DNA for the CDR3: TGTGCCAGCTCAACTTTATCTGACAGGGGGAAAGGAACTGAAGCTTTCTTT.

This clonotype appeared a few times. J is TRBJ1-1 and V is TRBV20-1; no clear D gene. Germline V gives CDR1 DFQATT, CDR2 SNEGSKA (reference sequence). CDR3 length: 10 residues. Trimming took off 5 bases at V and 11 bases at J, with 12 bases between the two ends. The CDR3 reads CSAGLKRAFF. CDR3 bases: TGCAGTGCTGGCCTGAAACGGGCTTTCTTT.

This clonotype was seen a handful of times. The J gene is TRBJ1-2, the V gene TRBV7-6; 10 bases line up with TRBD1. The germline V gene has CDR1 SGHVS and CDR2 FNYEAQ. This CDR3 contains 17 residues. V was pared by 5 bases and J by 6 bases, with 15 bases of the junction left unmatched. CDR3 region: CASSPSGTGATRDGYTF. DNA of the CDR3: TGTGCCAGCAGCCCATCCGGGACAGGGGCCACAAGGGATGGCTACACCTTC.

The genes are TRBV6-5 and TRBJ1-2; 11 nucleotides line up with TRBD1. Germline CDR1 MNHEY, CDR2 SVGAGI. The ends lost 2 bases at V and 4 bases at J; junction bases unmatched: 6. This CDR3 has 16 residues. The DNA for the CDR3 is TGTGCCAGCAGTTACCACGGGACAGGGGGAAGCTATGGCTACACCTTC. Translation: CASSYHGTGGSYGYTF.

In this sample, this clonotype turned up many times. The CDR3 sequence is CASSLARETQYF. The CDR3 DNA is TGTGCCAGCAGCTTAGCGAGGGAGACCCAGTACTTC. The chain links TRBV7-9 to TRBJ2-5; no definite D call. The germline gives CDR1 SEHNR, CDR2 FQNEAQ (reference sequence). Trimming cost V 0 bases and J 5 bases, with 4 bases left between them. The CDR3 totals 12 residues.

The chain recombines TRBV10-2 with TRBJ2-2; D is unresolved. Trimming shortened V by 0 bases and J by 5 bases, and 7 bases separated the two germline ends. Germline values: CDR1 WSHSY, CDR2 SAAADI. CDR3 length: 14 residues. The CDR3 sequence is CASSESSWTGELFF. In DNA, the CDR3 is TGCGCCAGCAGTGAGTCTAGCTGGACCGGGGAGCTGTTTTTT.

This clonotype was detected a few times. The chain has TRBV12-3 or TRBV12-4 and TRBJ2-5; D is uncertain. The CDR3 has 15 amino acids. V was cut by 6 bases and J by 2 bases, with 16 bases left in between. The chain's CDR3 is CASSTEGRLQETQYF. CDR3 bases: TGTGCCAGCAGCACTGAAGGACGGCTACAAGAGACCCAGTACTTC.

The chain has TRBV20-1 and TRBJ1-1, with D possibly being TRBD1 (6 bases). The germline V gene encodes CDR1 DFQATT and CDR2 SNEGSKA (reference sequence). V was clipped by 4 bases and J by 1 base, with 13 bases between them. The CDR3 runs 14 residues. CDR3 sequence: CSANPGQANTEAFF. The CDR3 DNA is TGCAGTGCTAATCCGGGACAAGCGAACACTGAAGCTTTCTTT.

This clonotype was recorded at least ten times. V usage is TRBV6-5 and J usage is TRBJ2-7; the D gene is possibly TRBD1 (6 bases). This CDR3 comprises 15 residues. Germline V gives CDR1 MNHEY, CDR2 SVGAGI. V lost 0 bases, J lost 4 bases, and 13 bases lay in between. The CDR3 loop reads CASSYSNGQGYEQYF. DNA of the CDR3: TGTGCCAGCAGTTACTCGAACGGTCAGGGGTACGAGCAGTACTTC.

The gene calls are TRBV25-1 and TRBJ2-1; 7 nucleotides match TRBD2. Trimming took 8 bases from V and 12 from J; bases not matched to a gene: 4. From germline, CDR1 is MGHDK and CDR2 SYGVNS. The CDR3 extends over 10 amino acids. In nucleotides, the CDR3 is TGTGCCAGCTTTTCGGGGGGGCAGTTCTTC. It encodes CASFSGGQFF. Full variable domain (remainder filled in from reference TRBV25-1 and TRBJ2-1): EADIYQTPRYLVIGTGKKITLECSQTMGHDKMYWYQQDPGMELHLIHYSYGVNSTEKGDLSSESTVSRIRTEHFPLTLESARPSHTSQYLCASFSGGQFFGPGTRLTVL.

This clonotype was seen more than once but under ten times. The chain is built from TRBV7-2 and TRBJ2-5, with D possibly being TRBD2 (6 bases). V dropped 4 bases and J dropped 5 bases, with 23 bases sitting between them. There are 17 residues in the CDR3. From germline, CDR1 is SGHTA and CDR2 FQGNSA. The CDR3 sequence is CASSSKVIAVPGETQYF. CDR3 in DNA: TGTGCCAGCAGCTCGAAAGTGATAGCGGTTCCCGGCGAGACCCAGTACTTC. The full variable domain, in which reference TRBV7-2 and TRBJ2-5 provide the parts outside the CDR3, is GAGVSQSPSNKVTEKGKDVELRCDPISGHTALYWYRQSLGQGLEFLIYFQGNSAPDKSGLPSDRFSAERTGGSVSTLTIQRTQQEDSAVYLCASSSKVIAVPGETQYFGPGTRLLVL.

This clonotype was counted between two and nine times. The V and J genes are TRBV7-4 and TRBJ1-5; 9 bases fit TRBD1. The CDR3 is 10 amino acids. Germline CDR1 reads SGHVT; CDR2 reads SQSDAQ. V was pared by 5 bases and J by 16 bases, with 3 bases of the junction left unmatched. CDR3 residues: CASSTGGLHF. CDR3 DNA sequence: TGTGCCAGCAGCACAGGGGGCCTACATTTT.

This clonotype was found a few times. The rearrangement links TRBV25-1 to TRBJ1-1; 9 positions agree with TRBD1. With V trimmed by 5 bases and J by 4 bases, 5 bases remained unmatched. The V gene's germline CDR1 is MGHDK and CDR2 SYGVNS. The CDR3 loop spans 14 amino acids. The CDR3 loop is CASSWTGAITEAFF. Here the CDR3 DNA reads TGTGCCAGCAGTTGGACAGGGGCGATCACTGAAGCTTTCTTT.

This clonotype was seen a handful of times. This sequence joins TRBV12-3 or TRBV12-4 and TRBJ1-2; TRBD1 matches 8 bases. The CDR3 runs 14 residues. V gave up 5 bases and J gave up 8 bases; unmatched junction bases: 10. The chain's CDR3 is CASSTTGVVQGYTF. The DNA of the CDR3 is TGTGCCAGCAGTACGACAGGGGTGGTTCAAGGCTACACCTTC.

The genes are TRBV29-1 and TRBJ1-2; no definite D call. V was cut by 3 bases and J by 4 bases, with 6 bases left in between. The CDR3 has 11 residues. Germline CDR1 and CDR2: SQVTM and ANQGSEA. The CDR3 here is CSVDVGYGYTF. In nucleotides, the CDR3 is TGCAGCGTTGATGTCGGCTATGGCTACACCTTC.

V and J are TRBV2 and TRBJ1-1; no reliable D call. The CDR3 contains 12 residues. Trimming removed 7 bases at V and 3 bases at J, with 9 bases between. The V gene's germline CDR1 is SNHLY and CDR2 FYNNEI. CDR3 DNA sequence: TGTGCCAGCATGGTCAGTTACACTGAAGCTTTCTTT. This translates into CASMVSYTEAFF. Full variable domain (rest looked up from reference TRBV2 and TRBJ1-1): EPEVTQTPSHQVTQMGQEVILRCVPISNHLYFYWYRQILGQKVEFLVSFYNNEISEKSEIFDDQFSVERPDGSNFTLKIRSTKLEDSAMYFCASMVSYTEAFFGQGTRLTVV.

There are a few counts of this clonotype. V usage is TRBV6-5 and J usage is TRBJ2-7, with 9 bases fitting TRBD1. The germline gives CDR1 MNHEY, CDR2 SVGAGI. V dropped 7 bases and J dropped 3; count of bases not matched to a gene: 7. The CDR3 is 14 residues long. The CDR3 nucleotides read TGTGCCAGCACCCGGGACAGGGACTTCTACGAGCAGTACTTC. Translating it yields CASTRDRDFYEQYF.

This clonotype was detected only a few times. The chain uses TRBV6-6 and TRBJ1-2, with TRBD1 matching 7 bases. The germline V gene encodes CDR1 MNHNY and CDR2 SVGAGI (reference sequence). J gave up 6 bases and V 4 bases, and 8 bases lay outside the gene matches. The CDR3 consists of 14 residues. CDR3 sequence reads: CASSSGTELDGYTF. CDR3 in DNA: TGTGCCAGCAGTTCCGGGACAGAACTCGATGGCTACACCTTC.

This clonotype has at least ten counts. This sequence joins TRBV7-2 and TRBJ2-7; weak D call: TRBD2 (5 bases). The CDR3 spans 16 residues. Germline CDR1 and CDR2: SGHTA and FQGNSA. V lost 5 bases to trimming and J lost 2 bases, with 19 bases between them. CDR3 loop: CASSPTGNSATYEQYV. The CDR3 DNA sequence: TGTGCCAGCAGCCCCACGGGGAATAGCGCAACCTACGAGCAGTACGTC.

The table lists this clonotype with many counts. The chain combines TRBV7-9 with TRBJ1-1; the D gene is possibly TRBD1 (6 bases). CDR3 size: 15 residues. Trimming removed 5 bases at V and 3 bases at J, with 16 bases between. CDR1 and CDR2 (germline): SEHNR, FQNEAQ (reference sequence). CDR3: CASSLLQGGYTEAFF. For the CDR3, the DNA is TGTGCCAGCAGCCTACTACAGGGTGGATACACTGAAGCTTTCTTT.